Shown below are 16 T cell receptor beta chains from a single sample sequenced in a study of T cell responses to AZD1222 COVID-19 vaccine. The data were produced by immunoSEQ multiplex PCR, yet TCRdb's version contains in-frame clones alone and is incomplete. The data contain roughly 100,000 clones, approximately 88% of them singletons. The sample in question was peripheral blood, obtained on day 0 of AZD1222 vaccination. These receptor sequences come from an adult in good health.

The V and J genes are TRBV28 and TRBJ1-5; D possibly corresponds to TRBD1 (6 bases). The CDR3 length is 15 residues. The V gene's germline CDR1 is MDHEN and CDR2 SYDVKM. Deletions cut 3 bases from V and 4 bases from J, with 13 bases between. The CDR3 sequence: CASSLTGTNNQPQHF. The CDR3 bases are TGTGCCAGCAGTTTGACCGGGACAAATAATCAGCCCCAGCATTTT. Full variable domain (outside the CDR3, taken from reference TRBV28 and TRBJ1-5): DVKVTQSSRYLVKRTGEKVFLECVQDMDHENMFWYRQDPGLGLRLIYFSYDVKMKEKGDIPEGYSVSREKKERFSLILESASTNQTSMYLCASSLTGTNNQPQHFGDGTRLSIL.

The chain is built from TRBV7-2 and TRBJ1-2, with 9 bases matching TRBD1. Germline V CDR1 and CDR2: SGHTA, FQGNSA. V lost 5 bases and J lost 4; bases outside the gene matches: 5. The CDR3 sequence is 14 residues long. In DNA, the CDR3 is TGTGCCAGCAGCCCACCGGGACAGGGCTATGGCTACACCTTC. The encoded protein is CASSPPGQGYGYTF.

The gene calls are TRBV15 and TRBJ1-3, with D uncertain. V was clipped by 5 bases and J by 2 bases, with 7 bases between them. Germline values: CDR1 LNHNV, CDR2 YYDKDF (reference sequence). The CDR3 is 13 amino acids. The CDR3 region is CATSLATGNTIYF. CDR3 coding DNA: TGTGCCACCAGCCTGGCGACTGGAAACACCATATATTTT. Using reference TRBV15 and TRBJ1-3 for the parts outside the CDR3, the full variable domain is DAMVIQNPRYQVTQFGKPVTLSCSQTLNHNVMYWYQQKSSQAPKLLFHYYDKDFNNEADTPDNFQSRRPNTSFCFLDIRSPGLGDTAMYLCATSLATGNTIYFGEGSWLTVV.

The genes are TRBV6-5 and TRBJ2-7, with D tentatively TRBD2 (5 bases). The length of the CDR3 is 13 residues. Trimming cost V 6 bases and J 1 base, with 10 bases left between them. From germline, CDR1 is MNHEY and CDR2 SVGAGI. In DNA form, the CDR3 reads TGTGCCAGCAGCCGGGGATTATCCTACGAGCAGTACTTC. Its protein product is CASSRGLSYEQYF.

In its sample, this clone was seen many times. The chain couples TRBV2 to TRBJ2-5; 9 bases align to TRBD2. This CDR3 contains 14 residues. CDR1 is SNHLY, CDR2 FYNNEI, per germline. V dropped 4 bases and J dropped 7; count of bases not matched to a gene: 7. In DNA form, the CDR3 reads TGTGCCAGCAGTGTAGGGACTAGCTCTCTGACCCAGTACTTC. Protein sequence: CASSVGTSSLTQYF.

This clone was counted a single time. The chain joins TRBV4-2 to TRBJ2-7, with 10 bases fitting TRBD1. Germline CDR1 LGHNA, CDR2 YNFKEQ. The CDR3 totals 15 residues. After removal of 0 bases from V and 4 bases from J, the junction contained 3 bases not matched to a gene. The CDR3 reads CASSQEGDRGYEQYF. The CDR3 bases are TGTGCCAGCAGCCAAGAAGGGGACAGGGGTTACGAGCAGTACTTC.

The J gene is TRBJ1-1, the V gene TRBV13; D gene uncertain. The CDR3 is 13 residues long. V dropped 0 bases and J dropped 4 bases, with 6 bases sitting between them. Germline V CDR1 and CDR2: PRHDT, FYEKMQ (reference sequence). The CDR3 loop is CASSLGGSTEAFF. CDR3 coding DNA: TGTGCCAGCAGCTTAGGAGGGTCCACTGAAGCTTTCTTT.

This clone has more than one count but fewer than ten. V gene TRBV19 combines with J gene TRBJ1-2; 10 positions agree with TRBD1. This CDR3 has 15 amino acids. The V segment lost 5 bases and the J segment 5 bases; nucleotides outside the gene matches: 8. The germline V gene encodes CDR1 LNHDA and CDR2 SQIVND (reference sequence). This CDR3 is CASSVSGDRGYGYTF. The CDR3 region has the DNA TGTGCCAGTAGTGTGAGCGGGGACAGGGGTTATGGCTACACCTTC.

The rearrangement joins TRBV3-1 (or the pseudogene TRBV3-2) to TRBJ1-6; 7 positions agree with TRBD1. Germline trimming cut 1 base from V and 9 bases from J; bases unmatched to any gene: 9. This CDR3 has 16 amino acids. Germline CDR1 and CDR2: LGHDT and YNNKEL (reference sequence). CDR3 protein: CASSQGGGRQGSPLHF. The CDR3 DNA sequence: TGTGCCAGCAGCCAAGGAGGGGGCAGACAAGGTTCACCCCTCCACTTT.

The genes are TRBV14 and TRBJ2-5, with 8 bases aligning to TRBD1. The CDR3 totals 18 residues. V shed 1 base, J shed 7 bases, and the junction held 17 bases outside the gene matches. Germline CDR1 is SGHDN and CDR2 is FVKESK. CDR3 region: CASSQARQDRVLMGTQYF. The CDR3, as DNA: TGTGCCAGCAGCCAAGCCAGGCAGGACAGGGTTCTTATGGGGACCCAGTACTTC.

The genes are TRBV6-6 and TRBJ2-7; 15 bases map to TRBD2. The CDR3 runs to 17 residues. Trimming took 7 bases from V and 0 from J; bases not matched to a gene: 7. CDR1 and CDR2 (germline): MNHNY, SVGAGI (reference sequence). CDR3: CASTRTSGGASSYEQYV. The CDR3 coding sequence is TGTGCCAGCACTCGGACTAGCGGGGGGGCAAGCTCCTACGAGCAGTACGTC.

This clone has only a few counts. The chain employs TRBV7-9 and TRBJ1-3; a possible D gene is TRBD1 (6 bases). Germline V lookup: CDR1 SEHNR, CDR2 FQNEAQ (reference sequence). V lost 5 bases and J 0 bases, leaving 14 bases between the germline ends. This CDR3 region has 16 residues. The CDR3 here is CASSPRQEISGNTIYF. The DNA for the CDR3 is TGTGCCAGCAGCCCGAGACAGGAAATCTCTGGAAACACCATATATTTT.

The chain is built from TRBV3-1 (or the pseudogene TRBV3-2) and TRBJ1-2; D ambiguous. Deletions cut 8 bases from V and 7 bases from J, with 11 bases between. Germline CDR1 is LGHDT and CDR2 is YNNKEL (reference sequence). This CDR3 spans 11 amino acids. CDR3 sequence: CASGEMGGYTF. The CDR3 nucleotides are TGTGCCAGCGGGGAGATGGGTGGCTACACCTTC.

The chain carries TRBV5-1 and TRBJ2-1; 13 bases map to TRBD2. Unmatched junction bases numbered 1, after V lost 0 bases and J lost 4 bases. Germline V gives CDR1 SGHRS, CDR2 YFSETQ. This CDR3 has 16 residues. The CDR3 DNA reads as TGCGCCAGCAGCTTGGCGGGACTAGCGGGGTACAATGAGCAGTTCTTC. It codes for CASSLAGLAGYNEQFF.

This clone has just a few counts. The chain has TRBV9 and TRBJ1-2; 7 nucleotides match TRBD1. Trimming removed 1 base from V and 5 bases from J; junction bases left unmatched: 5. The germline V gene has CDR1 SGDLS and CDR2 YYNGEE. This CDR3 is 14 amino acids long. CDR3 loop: CASSVISGGYGYTF. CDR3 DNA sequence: TGTGCCAGCAGCGTAATCTCAGGGGGATATGGCTACACCTTC.

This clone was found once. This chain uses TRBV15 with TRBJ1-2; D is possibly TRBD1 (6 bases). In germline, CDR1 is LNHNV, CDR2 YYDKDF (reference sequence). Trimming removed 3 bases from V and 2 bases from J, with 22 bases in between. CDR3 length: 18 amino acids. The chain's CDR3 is CATSSEDRSLVGNYGYTF. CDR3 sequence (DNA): TGTGCCACCAGCAGCGAAGACAGGTCCTTAGTTGGGAACTATGGCTACACCTTC.